The next 3 T cell receptor beta chains were all read from a single sample in a study of blood T cells in healthy people across ages (dated by TCRdb to between 2015 and 2016). The library was produced with 5' RACE. TCRdb shows the sequencer as Illumina HiSeq 2500. A second PCR of about 7 to 12 cycles was run with a J-beta primer mix and a sample-barcoded 5' primer. TCRdb handled the public reads itself, with Q25 trimming in fastp and clone calling in MiXCR, and kept productive beta chains. Duplicate CDR3 protein sequences are folded into a single record with the most common DNA and genes. The sample includes about 1.5 million distinct CDR3 sequences, with less than 45% observed a single time. Jointly, the top ten make up about 4% of the sample. Material: blood. These receptors all stem from a woman under 30 in good health.

J is TRBJ1-5 and V is TRBV10-3; D remains unclear. The ends were cut back, 10 bases at V and 4 bases at J, with 14 bases in the middle. The CDR3 covers 13 residues. CDR1 and CDR2 from the germline V gene are ENHRY and SYGVKD. The CDR3 DNA reads as TGTGCCAACCGGGCCTCCACTAATCAGCCCCAGCATTTT. Translating it yields CANRASTNQPQHF.

This sequence joins TRBV7-3 and TRBJ2-1; perhaps TRBD1 as D (6 bases). The germline V gene has CDR1 SGHTA and CDR2 FQGTGA. The CDR3 is made up of 12 amino acids. V was trimmed by 4 bases and J by 9 bases, leaving 10 bases between them. The CDR3 bases are TGTGCCAGCAGCTCTAGAGGGGGTGAGCAGTTCTTC. Translating gives CASSSRGGEQFF.

This clonotype occurred many times. The chain joins TRBV4-1 to TRBJ2-7, with 9 positions matching TRBD1. In germline, CDR1 is MGHRA, CDR2 YSYEKL. Unmatched junction bases numbered 7, after V lost 1 base and J lost 0 bases. The length of the CDR3 is 17 residues. DNA of the CDR3: TGCGCCAGCAGCCAAGCTCAAGGGACAGGGCCCTCCTACGAGCAGTACTTC. Protein sequence: CASSQAQGTGPSYEQYF.